This T cell receptor (beta chain) was captured in a study of shared clonotypes between healthy human individuals. Study conclusions and caveats: Non-shared clonotypes had lower generation probabilities than clonotypes shared by all four sorted-subset donors.

Deletions cut 7 bases from V and 5 bases from J, with 22 bases between. Germline V CDR1 and CDR2: SGHRS, YFSETQ. This CDR3 is built from 16 residues. Of note for this clone: Its antigen is still unknown.

Data came from immunoSEQ multiplex PCR; TCRdb stores just in-frame clones and leaves some out. The sample lists a few million clones; approximately 96% were seen once. The clonotype originates from a man in his late teens or twenties in good health. This rearrangement joins TRBV5-1 to TRBJ2-4, with D tentatively TRBD2 (6 bases). Sequencing was carried out using naive CD4+ T cells sorted from blood. Regarding subset: CD45RA+ positively selected. CDR3 protein: CASSRDLLGGENIQYF. CDR3 bases: TGCGCCAGCTCCCGGGACCTTTTGGGAGGTGAAAACATTCAGTACTTC.